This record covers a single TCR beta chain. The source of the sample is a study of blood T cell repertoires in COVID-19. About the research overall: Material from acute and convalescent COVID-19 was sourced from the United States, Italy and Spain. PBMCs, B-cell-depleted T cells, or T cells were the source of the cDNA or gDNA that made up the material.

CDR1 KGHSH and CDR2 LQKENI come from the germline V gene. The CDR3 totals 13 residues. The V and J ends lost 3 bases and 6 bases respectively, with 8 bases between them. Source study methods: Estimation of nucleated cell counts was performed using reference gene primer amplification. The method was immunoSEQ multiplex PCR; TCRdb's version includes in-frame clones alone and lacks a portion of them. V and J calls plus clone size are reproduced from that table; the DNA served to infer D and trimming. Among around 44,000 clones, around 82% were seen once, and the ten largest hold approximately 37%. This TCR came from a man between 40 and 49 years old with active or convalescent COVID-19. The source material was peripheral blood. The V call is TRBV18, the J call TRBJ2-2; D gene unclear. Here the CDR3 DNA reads TGTGCCAGCTCACCGCTTGCAGCCGGGGAGCTGTTTTTT. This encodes CASSPLAAGELFF. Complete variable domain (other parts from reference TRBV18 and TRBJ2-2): NAGVMQNPRHLVRRRGQEARLRCSPMKGHSHVYWYRQLPEEGLKFMVYLQKENIIDESGMPKERFSAEFPKEGPSILRIQQVVRGDSAAYFCASSPLAAGELFFGEGSRLTVL.